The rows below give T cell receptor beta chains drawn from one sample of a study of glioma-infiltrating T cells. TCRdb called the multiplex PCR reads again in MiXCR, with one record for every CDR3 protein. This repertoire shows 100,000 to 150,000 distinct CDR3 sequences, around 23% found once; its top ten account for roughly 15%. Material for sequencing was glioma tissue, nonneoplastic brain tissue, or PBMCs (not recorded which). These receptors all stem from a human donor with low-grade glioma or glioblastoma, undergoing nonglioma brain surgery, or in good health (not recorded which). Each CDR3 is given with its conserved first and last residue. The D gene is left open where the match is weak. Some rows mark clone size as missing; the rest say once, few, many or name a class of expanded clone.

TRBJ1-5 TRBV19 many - CASTALMGEKNQPQHF TGTGCCAGTACCGCACTCATGGGGGAGAAAAATCAGCCCCAGCATTTT
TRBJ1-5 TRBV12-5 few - CASGWINQPQHF TGTGCTAGTGGTTGGATAAATCAGCCCCAGCATTTT
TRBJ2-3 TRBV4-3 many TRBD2 CASSQDLSGRDSTDTQYF TGCGCCAGCAGCCAAGATCTCAGCGGGAGGGATAGCACAGATACGCAGTATTTT
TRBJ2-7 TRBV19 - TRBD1 CASSIAPGQGPYEQYF TGTGCCAGTAGTATAGCTCCGGGACAGGGCCCCTACGAGCAGTATTTC
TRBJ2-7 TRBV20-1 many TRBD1 CSARGTGGASYEQYF TGCAGTGCTAGAGGGACAGGGGGAGCCTCCTACGAGCAGTACTTC
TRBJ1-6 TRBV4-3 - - CASSQRADLYNSPLHF TGCGCCAGCAGCCAAAGGGCAGACCTATATAATTCACCCCTCCACTTT
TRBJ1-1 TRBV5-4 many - CASSLGAINTEAFF TGTGCCAGCAGCTTGGGGGCGATTAACACTGAAGCTTTCTTT
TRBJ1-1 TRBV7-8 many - CASSSDRNTEAFF TGTGCCAGCAGCTCGGACAGGAACACTGAAGCTTTCTTT
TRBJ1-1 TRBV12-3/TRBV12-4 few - CASSLMGPNTEAFF TGTGCCAGCAGTTTAATGGGACCGAACACTGAAGCTTTCTTT
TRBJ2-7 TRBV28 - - CASSAYEQYF TGTGCCAGCAGTGCCTACGAGCAGTACTTC
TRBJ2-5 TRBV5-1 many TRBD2 CASSFGQAGVETQYF TGCGCCAGCAGCTTCGGACAAGCGGGAGTTGAGACCCAGTACTTC
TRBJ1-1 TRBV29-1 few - CSVEGQGNTEAFF TGCAGCGTTGAAGGGCAGGGGAACACTGAAGCTTTCTTT
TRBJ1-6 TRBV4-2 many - CASSPTGSPLHF TGTGCCAGCAGCCCGACAGGTTCACCCCTCCACTTT
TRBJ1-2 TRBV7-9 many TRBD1 CASSPGQRYGYTF TGTGCCAGCAGCCCGGGACAGAGATATGGCTACACCTTC
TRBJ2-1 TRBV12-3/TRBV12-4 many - CASSPGPLYNEQFF TGTGCCAGCAGCCCGGGACCTTTATACAATGAGCAGTTCTTC
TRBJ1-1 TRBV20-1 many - CSARTGLSDTEAFF TGCAGTGCTAGAACAGGGTTGTCGGACACTGAAGCTTTCTTT
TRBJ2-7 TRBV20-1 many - CSASGQGIHEQYF TGCAGTGCTAGTGGGCAGGGAATCCACGAGCAGTACTTC
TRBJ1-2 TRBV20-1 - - CSAMGRCGYTF TGCAGTGCTATGGGGCGGTGTGGCTACACCTTC
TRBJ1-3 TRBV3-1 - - CASSQGLVLSGNTIYF TGTGCCAGCAGCCAAGGACTGGTTCTATCTGGAAACACCATATATTTT